A selection of T cell receptor beta chains follows, all from one sample in a study of shared clonotypes between healthy human individuals. The table came from immunoSEQ multiplex PCR; TCRdb's copy has only in-frame clones and leaves some out. The table lists about 1.4 million clones, roughly 96% of them singletons. Sequenced material: naive CD4+ T cells sorted from blood. These receptor sequences come from a man aged 25 to 45 in good health. Both conserved end residues are part of each CDR3.

V,J,CDR3
TRBV6-1,TRBJ1-2,CASTRQGLDYGYTF
TRBV5-1,TRBJ1-4,CASSGGSSRNEKLFF
TRBV7-3,TRBJ2-5,CASSHRGRQETQYF
TRBV9,TRBJ2-1,CASSGVFGGRYNEQFF
TRBV9,TRBJ2-5,CASSTRQGARETQYF
TRBV7-2,TRBJ2-1,CASSLAGSGMYNEQFF
TRBV10-3,TRBJ2-3,CAISENNRDRGRVAGVYTDTQYF
TRBV5-6,TRBJ2-6,CASSQRGSGANVLTF
TRBV6-1,TRBJ2-2,CASSEDRGGSGELFF
TRBV12-5,TRBJ1-2,CASGLTEGYGYTF
TRBV14,TRBJ2-1,CASSQDRAGDLNEQFF